These 32 T cell receptor beta chains were all obtained from the same sample, sequenced in a study of blood T cell repertoires in COVID-19. TCRdb's table, derived via immunoSEQ multiplex PCR, lists solely in-frame clones and lacks some. Here the sample spans 200,000 to 250,000 clones, approximately 90% being singletons. Specimen: PBMCs or T cells enriched from blood (not recorded which). These receptors were obtained from a man between 45 and 60 years old who had been exposed to COVID-19.

In its sample, this clone was seen once. The rearrangement links TRBV5-1 to TRBJ1-1; no clear D gene. This CDR3 has 14 amino acids. Per the germline V gene, CDR1 is SGHRS and CDR2 is YFSETQ. V lost 1 base to trimming and J lost 0 bases, with 7 bases between them. DNA for the CDR3: TGCGCCAGCAGCTTGACGGTTATGAACACTGAAGCTTTCTTT. It yields the protein CASSLTVMNTEAFF.

The chain is built from TRBV5-1 and TRBJ2-3; D possibly corresponds to TRBD2 (6 bases). The CDR3 runs to 12 residues. Deletions cut 3 bases from V and 5 bases from J, with 7 bases between. Germline lookup yields CDR1 SGHRS and CDR2 YFSETQ. This chain's CDR3 is CASSSEGDTQYF. Written as DNA, the CDR3 is TGCGCCAGCAGCTCGGAGGGAGATACGCAGTATTTT.

This chain joins TRBV11-2 and TRBJ1-1; 7 nucleotides align to TRBD1. The V segment lost 8 bases and the J segment 0 bases; nucleotides outside the gene matches: 12. CDR1 SGHAT and CDR2 FQNNGV come from the germline V gene. The length of the CDR3 is 16 residues. The CDR3 loop is CASGPGQAIMNTEAFF. The DNA for the CDR3 is TGTGCCAGCGGGCCTGGACAGGCGATCATGAACACTGAAGCTTTCTTT.

The gene calls are TRBV2 and TRBJ2-3; TRBD2 agrees at 9 bases. CDR1 and CDR2 (germline): SNHLY, FYNNEI. The junction had 3 bases not matched to a gene; V was cut back by 8 bases and J by 0 bases. The CDR3 extends over 14 amino acids. CDR3 protein: CASLSGRSTDTQYF. Written as DNA, the CDR3 is TGTGCCAGCCTGAGCGGGAGGAGCACAGATACGCAGTATTTT.

The chain is built from TRBV7-3 and TRBJ1-1; perhaps TRBD1 as D (5 bases). This CDR3 has 14 residues. V lost 5 bases, J lost 4 bases, and 14 bases lay in between. Germline V CDR1 and CDR2: SGHTA, FQGTGA. The CDR3 DNA sequence: TGTGCCAGCAGCCTCCTGGGGGGTGGCACTGAAGCTTTCTTT. The encoded protein is CASSLLGGGTEAFF.

The gene calls are TRBV7-2 and TRBJ2-7, with 8 bases matching TRBD1. Unmatched junction bases numbered 5, after V lost 3 bases and J lost 4 bases. CDR1 is SGHTA, CDR2 FQGNSA, per germline. This CDR3 has 14 residues. The CDR3 coding sequence is TGTGCCAGCAGCTTCGGACAGGGCGGTTACGAGCAGTACTTC. Translated, it gives CASSFGQGGYEQYF.

The CDR3 DNA follows: TGTGCCAGCAGCTTAGATCCAGGCCCGACAGATACGCAGTATTTT. Amino acids: CASSLDPGPTDTQYF. V usage is TRBV11-3 and J usage is TRBJ2-3; D remains unclear. V shed 0 bases and J shed 3 bases, with 10 bases lying between them. This CDR3 contains 15 residues. Germline values: CDR1 SGHNT, CDR2 YENEEA. Supplemented by reference TRBV11-3 and TRBJ2-3, the full variable domain reads EAGVVQSPRYKIIEKKQPVAFWCNPISGHNTLYWYLQNLGQGPELLIRYENEEAVDDSQLPKDRFSAERLKGVDSTLKIQPAELGDSAVYLCASSLDPGPTDTQYFGPGTRLTVL.

The chain recombines TRBV6-5 with TRBJ1-1, with TRBD1 identical over 8 bases. The CDR3 extends over 13 amino acids. Germline loops: CDR1 MNHEY, CDR2 SVGAGI. V shed 6 bases and J 4 bases; nucleotides not matched to a gene: 4. CDR3 in amino acids: CASRTTGGTEAFF. CDR3 bases: TGTGCCAGCAGAACCACAGGGGGCACTGAAGCTTTCTTT.

The CDR3 coding sequence is TGCGCCAGCAGCAAACAGGGAAACACCGGGGAGCTGTTTTTT. Protein sequence: CASSKQGNTGELFF. The chain carries TRBV5-1 and TRBJ2-2; possibly TRBD1 for D (6 bases). Trimming stripped 4 bases from V and 2 bases from J, with 9 bases between. Germline-derived CDR1 and CDR2 are SGHRS and YFSETQ. The CDR3 loop spans 14 amino acids.

This chain joins TRBV2 and TRBJ2-3; D is perhaps TRBD2 (6 bases). In germline, CDR1 is SNHLY, CDR2 FYNNEI. This CDR3 spans 14 amino acids. The V end was cut by 7 bases, the J end by 0 bases, with 11 bases between. The CDR3 reads CASKSGLSTDTQYF. Written as DNA, the CDR3 is TGTGCCAGCAAAAGCGGGCTTAGCACAGATACGCAGTATTTT.

This clone was seen only a few times. The chain combines TRBV6-5 with TRBJ2-3, with 8 positions matching TRBD2. Per the germline V gene, CDR1 is MNHEY and CDR2 is SVGAGI. V lost 8 bases to trimming and J lost 4 bases; unmatched junction nucleotides: 11. The CDR3 consists of 15 residues. The CDR3 loop reads CASYRTGGPADTQYF. The CDR3 DNA sequence: TGTGCCAGCTATAGGACGGGAGGGCCCGCAGATACGCAGTATTTT.

V is TRBV7-9 and J is TRBJ1-2, with 9 bases aligning to TRBD1. Germline V gene sequence: CDR1 SEHNR, CDR2 FQNEAQ (reference sequence). Unmatched junction bases numbered 7, after V lost 5 bases and J lost 3 bases. The CDR3 is made up of 15 amino acids. CDR3 in amino acids: CASSPGQGIDYGYTF. The CDR3 nucleotides read TGTGCCAGCAGCCCGGGACAGGGCATCGACTATGGCTACACCTTC.

This clone has only one observation. The V gene is TRBV24-1, the J gene TRBJ1-5; D gene unclear. The CDR3 is 14 residues long. The V end lost 5 bases, the J end lost 4 bases, and 11 bases lay between the germline ends. CDR1 and CDR2 from the germline V gene are KGHDR and SFDVKD. The CDR3 DNA reads TGTGCCACCAGTGGCCAGGAAGTTAATCAGCCCCAGCATTTT. This encodes CATSGQEVNQPQHF.

This chain uses TRBV28 with TRBJ2-6; D possibly corresponds to TRBD1 (6 bases). The V gene lost 6 bases and the J gene lost 4 bases, with 13 bases spanning the gap. Germline V gives CDR1 MDHEN, CDR2 SYDVKM. CDR3 length equals 15 residues. The CDR3, as DNA: TGTGCCAGCAGCCTAACAGGGTTCGGGGCCAACGTCCTGACTTTC. Protein product: CASSLTGFGANVLTF. The entire variable domain, with the rest obtained from reference TRBV28 and TRBJ2-6, is as follows: DVKVTQSSRYLVKRTGEKVFLECVQDMDHENMFWYRQDPGLGLRLIYFSYDVKMKEKGDIPEGYSVSREKKERFSLILESASTNQTSMYLCASSLTGFGANVLTFGAGSRLTVL.

This clone occurred once. This chain links TRBV25-1 with TRBJ2-3; 9 bases map to TRBD2. Germline lookup yields CDR1 MGHDK and CDR2 SYGVNS. V gave up 1 base and J gave up 5 bases; unmatched junction bases: 4. The CDR3 has 15 residues. The CDR3 nucleotides read TGTGCCAGCAGTGAATGGGCGGGGGGGCGAGATACGCAGTATTTT. It specifies CASSEWAGGRDTQYF.

The rearrangement joins TRBV11-2 to TRBJ1-2; D perhaps matches TRBD1 (5 bases). Trimming pared 2 bases from V and 3 bases from J, leaving 7 bases between. Looked up from germline, CDR1 is SGHAT and CDR2 is FQNNGV. The CDR3 length is 13 residues. As DNA, the CDR3 is TGTGCCAGCAGCTTACAAGGGGACTATGGCTACACCTTC. Protein sequence: CASSLQGDYGYTF.

The J gene is TRBJ1-2, the V gene TRBV5-1, with TRBD1 matching over 9 bases. Germline-derived CDR1 and CDR2 are SGHRS and YFSETQ. With V trimmed by 0 bases and J by 4 bases, 10 bases remained unmatched. This CDR3 is 17 amino acids long. The CDR3 loop reads CASSLGTGATVTYGYTF. In DNA form, the CDR3 reads TGCGCCAGCAGCTTGGGGACAGGGGCGACTGTTACCTATGGCTACACCTTC.

V usage is TRBV19 and J usage is TRBJ1-2; TRBD1 matches 8 bases. The CDR3 has 15 residues. Germline assignment: CDR1 LNHDA and CDR2 SQIVND (reference sequence). V trimming: 6 bases; J trimming: 2 bases; junction bases outside the gene matches: 8. CDR3 sequence (DNA): TGTGCCAGTAGAATTACCGGGACAGGAAACTATGGCTACACCTTC. This gives the protein CASRITGTGNYGYTF.

This chain joins TRBV5-1 and TRBJ2-3; 7 bases are a match to TRBD2. The CDR3 contains 15 residues. With V trimmed by 5 bases and J by 2 bases, 8 bases remained unmatched. From germline, CDR1 is SGHRS and CDR2 YFSETQ. CDR3 sequence: CASSGLGLLTDTQYF. CDR3 sequence (DNA): TGCGCCAGCAGTGGACTAGGATTACTCACAGATACGCAGTATTTT.

The CDR3 loop is CASGGQGHTEAFF. CDR3 DNA: TGTGCCAGCGGAGGACAGGGTCATACTGAAGCTTTCTTT. The chain recombines TRBV11-2 with TRBJ1-1; 8 bases fit TRBD1. This CDR3 has 13 amino acids. Germline lookup yields CDR1 SGHAT and CDR2 FQNNGV. V dropped 8 bases and J dropped 5; count of bases not matched to a gene: 7.

The V and J genes are TRBV5-1 and TRBJ1-3; unclear D gene. Germline-derived CDR1 and CDR2 are SGHRS and YFSETQ. Trimming removed 0 bases at V and 0 bases at J, with 13 bases between. The CDR3 covers 17 residues. CDR3 DNA sequence: TGCGCCAGCAGCTTGGTGGGAGCTGCTTTCTCTGGAAACACCATATATTTT. Residues: CASSLVGAAFSGNTIYF.

This chain joins TRBV18 and TRBJ2-7; D remains unclear. CDR1 is KGHSH and CDR2 is LQKENI in the germline V gene. Trimming shortened V by 4 bases and J by 0 bases, and 7 bases separated the two germline ends. The CDR3 is made up of 13 amino acids. The CDR3 protein is CASSLRSSYEQYV. For the CDR3, the DNA is TGTGCCAGCTCACTTAGGAGCTCCTACGAGCAGTACGTC.

The chain is built from TRBV12-5 and TRBJ2-1; 11 positions agree with TRBD2. The CDR3 length is 15 residues. After removal of 4 bases from V and 5 bases from J, the junction contained 4 bases not matched to a gene. Germline lookup yields CDR1 LGHNT and CDR2 FRNRAP. The CDR3 bases are TGTGCTAGTGGTTCTCTTAGCGGGAGGGACAATGAGCAGTTCTTC. Its translation: CASGSLSGRDNEQFF.

The gene calls are TRBV9 and TRBJ1-6; D perhaps matches TRBD1 (6 bases). This CDR3 spans 14 amino acids. CDR1 is SGDLS, CDR2 YYNGEE, per germline. V was shortened by 3 bases and J by 6 bases, with 10 bases between the two germline ends. The CDR3 spells CASSGRQVNSPLHF. The CDR3 bases are TGTGCCAGCAGCGGCCGACAGGTTAATTCACCCCTCCACTTT. The variable domain in full, with the rest retrieved from reference TRBV9 and TRBJ1-6, is DSGVTQTPKHLITATGQRVTLRCSPRSGDLSVYWYQQSLDQGLQFLIQYYNGEERAKGNILERFSAQQFPDLHSELNLSSLELGDSALYFCASSGRQVNSPLHFGNGTRLTVT.

The chain is built from TRBV18 and TRBJ2-2; a possible D gene is TRBD1 (6 bases). Trimming shortened V by 4 bases and J by 3 bases, and 12 bases separated the two germline ends. This CDR3 contains 15 residues. Germline V gene data show CDR1 as KGHSH and CDR2 as LQKENI. CDR3 sequence reads: CASSQGAGDTGELFF. The CDR3 DNA is TGTGCCAGCTCACAAGGAGCAGGGGACACCGGGGAGCTGTTTTTT.

The chain is built from TRBV6-5 and TRBJ1-5; 9 bases agree with TRBD1. Germline CDR1 MNHEY, CDR2 SVGAGI. This CDR3 spans 14 amino acids. After removal of 6 bases from V and 3 bases from J, the junction contained 3 bases not matched to a gene. The CDR3 DNA follows: TGTGCCAGCAGAAGGACAGGGGACAATCAGCCCCAGCATTTT. It is translated as CASRRTGDNQPQHF.

V gene TRBV28 combines with J gene TRBJ1-2, with 9 bases matching TRBD1. Trimming took 5 bases from V and 5 from J; bases not matched to a gene: 12. There are 16 residues in the CDR3. The V gene's germline CDR1 is MDHEN and CDR2 SYDVKM. CDR3 sequence reads: CASSSTGGESPYGYTF. CDR3 DNA: TGTGCCAGCAGTAGTACAGGGGGCGAGTCCCCTTATGGCTACACCTTC.

The V and J genes are TRBV27 and TRBJ1-5; D is ambiguous. Germline CDR1 and CDR2: MNHEY and SMNVEV (reference sequence). The CDR3 length is 12 residues. V lost 6 bases and J lost 4, with 7 bases in between. CDR3 coding DNA: TGTGCCAGCAGGGCAGTAAATCAGCCCCAGCATTTT. This encodes CASRAVNQPQHF.

Only one count was recorded for this clone. The V call is TRBV18, the J call TRBJ2-1, with TRBD1 identical over 10 bases. This CDR3 has 15 amino acids. Germline V gene lookup returns CDR1 KGHSH and CDR2 LQKENI. After removal of 3 bases from V and 5 bases from J, the junction contained 4 bases not matched to a gene. Here the CDR3 reads CASSPGTGVNNEQFF. DNA of the CDR3: TGTGCCAGCTCACCCGGGACAGGGGTAAACAATGAGCAGTTCTTC.

This clone was observed a single time. This chain links TRBV18 with TRBJ2-2; D remains unclear. V lost 3 bases and J lost 7, with 6 bases in between. This CDR3 has 12 amino acids. Germline V gene lookup returns CDR1 KGHSH and CDR2 LQKENI. Here the CDR3 DNA reads TGTGCCAGCTCACCCCCAGTCGGGGAGCTGTTTTTT. It codes for CASSPPVGELFF. The complete variable domain, with remaining parts taken from reference TRBV18 and TRBJ2-2, reads NAGVMQNPRHLVRRRGQEARLRCSPMKGHSHVYWYRQLPEEGLKFMVYLQKENIIDESGMPKERFSAEFPKEGPSILRIQQVVRGDSAAYFCASSPPVGELFFGEGSRLTVL.

This chain joins TRBV6-5 and TRBJ1-6; D might be TRBD1 (6 bases). This CDR3 spans 13 amino acids. Germline lookup yields CDR1 MNHEY and CDR2 SVGAGI. V was pared by 6 bases and J by 14 bases, with 17 bases between. The CDR3 nucleotides read TGTGCCAGCAGGACAGGAGAATTAGGATCCCTCCACTTT. Residues: CASRTGELGSLHF.

The chain carries TRBV18 and TRBJ2-2; the match to TRBD1 covers 8 bases. Germline V gives CDR1 KGHSH, CDR2 LQKENI. The V and J ends lost 4 bases and 5 bases, in that order; junction bases with no gene match: 3. CDR3 length equals 14 residues. This CDR3 is CASSRDRGTGELFF. The CDR3 region has the DNA TGTGCCAGCTCACGAGACAGGGGAACCGGGGAGCTGTTTTTT.